The 9 T cell receptor beta chains listed next were all sequenced from one sample in a study of T cell responses to AZD1222 COVID-19 vaccine. Using immunoSEQ multiplex PCR, the repertoire was profiled, and TCRdb retains in-frame clones only, with some absent. The sample comprises 88,000 or so clones, roughly 89% of which are singletons, and 4% to 5% rests with the top ten. Source: peripheral blood, taken 28 days after the second AZD1222 dose. These receptors were collected from an adult who received the AZD1222 COVID-19 vaccine.

The rearrangement joins TRBV7-2 to TRBJ1-5, with D perhaps matching TRBD1 (5 bases). Germline V gene sequence: CDR1 SGHTA, CDR2 FQGNSA. V gave up 4 bases and J gave up 11 bases, with 18 bases separating them. The length of the CDR3 is 14 residues. The CDR3 protein is CASSSGQWAGAQHF. The CDR3 DNA sequence: TGTGCCAGCAGCTCAGGACAATGGGCCGGGGCCCAGCATTTT.

The J gene is TRBJ1-2, the V gene TRBV6-5, with 7 bases identical to TRBD1. The V gene's germline CDR1 is MNHEY and CDR2 SVGAGI. The CDR3 is made up of 12 amino acids. V trimming: 7 bases; J trimming: 4 bases; junction bases outside the gene matches: 3. The CDR3 bases are TGTGCCAGCACAGGGGGAAGCTATGGCTACACCTTC. Protein product: CASTGGSYGYTF.

The rearrangement links TRBV11-2 to TRBJ1-3; 9 bases agree with TRBD1. V lost 5 bases, J lost 0 bases, and 5 bases stayed unmatched. This CDR3 spans 16 amino acids. Germline loops: CDR1 SGHAT, CDR2 FQNNGV. DNA of the CDR3: TGTGCCAGCAGCGTAACAGGGGGCATCTCTGGAAACACCATATATTTT. Protein: CASSVTGGISGNTIYF.

The V call is TRBV5-1, the J call TRBJ2-3; 9 bases agree with TRBD1. Trimming took 3 bases from V and 0 from J; bases not matched to a gene: 2. The CDR3 length is 15 residues. The germline V gene has CDR1 SGHRS and CDR2 YFSETQ. In nucleotides, the CDR3 is TGCGCCAGCAGCTCCGGGACAGGGAGCACAGATACGCAGTATTTT. Protein product: CASSSGTGSTDTQYF.

V gene TRBV27 combines with J gene TRBJ1-1, with TRBD1 matching 7 bases. Germline CDR1 and CDR2: MNHEY and SMNVEV (reference sequence). V lost 6 bases, J lost 5 bases, and 12 bases stayed unmatched. This CDR3 is 15 amino acids long. The CDR3 DNA reads as TGTGCCAGCAGGCTTCAAGGGGGCTCGGGGACTGAAGCTTTCTTT. Protein sequence: CASRLQGGSGTEAFF.

The chain joins TRBV5-1 to TRBJ1-4; D is uncertain. Trimming took off 3 bases at V and 0 bases at J, with 9 bases between the two ends. CDR3 length equals 15 residues. Looked up from germline, CDR1 is SGHRS and CDR2 is YFSETQ. The CDR3 coding sequence is TGCGCCAGCAGCTCATACCCTGCAACTAATGAAAAACTGTTTTTT. This gives the protein CASSSYPATNEKLFF.

In this sample, this clone turned up a few times. The CDR3 sequence: CASSQWRGETQYF. The CDR3 DNA sequence: TGCGCCAGCAGCCAATGGCGGGGGGAGACCCAGTACTTC. This sequence joins TRBV4-1 and TRBJ2-5, with 7 bases that match TRBD2. Looked up from germline, CDR1 is MGHRA and CDR2 is YSYEKL. Unmatched junction bases numbered 2, after V lost 2 bases and J lost 5 bases. The CDR3 consists of 13 residues.

V and J are TRBV12-5 and TRBJ1-1, with 7 bases that match TRBD1. The J segment lost 1 base and the V segment lost 4 bases, leaving 3 bases of the junction unmatched. This CDR3 is 14 amino acids long. Germline CDR1 and CDR2: LGHNT and FRNRAP. This CDR3 is CASGSGQPNTEAFF. In DNA form, the CDR3 reads TGTGCTAGTGGTTCGGGACAGCCGAACACTGAAGCTTTCTTT.

Only one count was recorded for this clone. The genes are TRBV19 and TRBJ2-4, with unresolved D. V dropped 7 bases and J dropped 0 bases, with 10 bases sitting between them. The CDR3 length is 14 residues. CDR1 LNHDA and CDR2 SQIVND come from the germline V gene (reference sequence). CDR3 loop: CASKIPGAKNIQYF. In DNA form, the CDR3 reads TGTGCCAGTAAGATCCCTGGAGCCAAAAACATTCAGTACTTC.